The clone carrying this T cell receptor (beta chain) has more than one count but fewer than ten. The source of the sample is a study of blood T cell repertoires in COVID-19. Study in general: COVID-19 samples, acute and convalescent, were from the United States, Italy and Spain.

TCRdb keeps only in-frame clones here, not all; method: immunoSEQ multiplex PCR. The sample comprises 250,000 or so clones, 88% of which are singletons, and roughly 0.8% rests with the top ten. The sample consisted of peripheral blood. The receptor was isolated from a woman aged 25-40 years with acute or convalescent COVID-19.

The CDR3 loop reads CASSRGQGNTEAFF. CDR3 DNA sequence: TGCGCCAGCAGCAGGGGACAGGGGAACACTGAAGCTTTCTTT. The chain has TRBV5-1 and TRBJ1-1, with 9 bases matching TRBD1. Germline V gene data show CDR1 as SGHRS and CDR2 as YFSETQ. The CDR3 runs 14 residues. V lost 4 bases to trimming and J lost 1 base; unmatched junction nucleotides: 2.